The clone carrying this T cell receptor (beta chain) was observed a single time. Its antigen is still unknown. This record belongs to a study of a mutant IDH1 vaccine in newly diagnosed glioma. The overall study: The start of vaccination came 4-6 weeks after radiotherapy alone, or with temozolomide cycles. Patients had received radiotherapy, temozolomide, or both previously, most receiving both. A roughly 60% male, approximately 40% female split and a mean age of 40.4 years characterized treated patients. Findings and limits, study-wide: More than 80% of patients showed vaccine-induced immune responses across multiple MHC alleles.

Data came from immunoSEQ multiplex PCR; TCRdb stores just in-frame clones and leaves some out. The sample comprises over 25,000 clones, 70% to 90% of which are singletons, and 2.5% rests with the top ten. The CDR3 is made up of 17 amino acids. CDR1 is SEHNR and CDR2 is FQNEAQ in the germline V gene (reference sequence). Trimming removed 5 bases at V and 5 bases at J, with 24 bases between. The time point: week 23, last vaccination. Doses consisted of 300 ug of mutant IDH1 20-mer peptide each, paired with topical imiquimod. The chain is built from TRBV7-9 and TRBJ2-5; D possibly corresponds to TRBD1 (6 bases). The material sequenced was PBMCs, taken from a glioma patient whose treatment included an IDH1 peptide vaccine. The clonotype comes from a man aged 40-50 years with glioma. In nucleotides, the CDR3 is TGTGCCAGCAGCCCCCGCCTTAAAGGGGGTCGGAAGGAGACCCAGTACTTC. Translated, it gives CASSPRLKGGRKETQYF. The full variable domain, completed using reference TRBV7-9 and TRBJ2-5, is DTGVSQNPRHKITKRGQNVTFRCDPISEHNRLYWYRQTLGQGPEFLTYFQNEAQLEKSRLLSDRFSAERPKGSFSTLEIQRTEQGDSAMYLCASSPRLKGGRKETQYFGPGTRLLVL.